A selection of T cell receptor beta chains follows, all from one sample in a study of identical twins. From the 5' RACE reads, TCRdb called clonotypes with MiXCR, one entry per CDR3 protein. In the table there are more than 200,000 distinct CDR3 sequences, about 14% of which are singletons. Input material: memory (CD45RO+) T cells sorted from blood. The receptors stem from a woman aged 18-29 years in good health. Both conserved end residues are part of each CDR3. The order of the fields is clone size, D gene, J gene, V gene, CDR3 protein, CDR3 DNA. The D gene is left open where the match is weak. Expanded clones get a size class; other rows say once, few or many, or leave the size out.

clone_size: .; d_call: .; j_call: TRBJ2-1; v_call: TRBV20-1; cdr3_aa: CSAERGSYNEQFF; cdr3_nt: TGCAGTGCCGAGAGGGGGTCCTACAATGAGCAGTTCTTC
clone_size: .; d_call: TRBD2; j_call: TRBJ2-3; v_call: TRBV9; cdr3_aa: CASSPTSGGAPDTQYF; cdr3_nt: TGTGCCAGCAGCCCCACTAGCGGGGGGGCCCCAGATACGCAGTATTTT
clone_size: .; d_call: .; j_call: TRBJ1-1; v_call: TRBV7-2; cdr3_aa: CASSYRKGTEAFF; cdr3_nt: TGTGCCAGCAGCTACCGGAAGGGGACTGAAGCTTTCTTT
clone_size: once; d_call: .; j_call: TRBJ2-1; v_call: TRBV3-1; cdr3_aa: CASSPRGPEQFF; cdr3_nt: TGTGCCAGCAGCCCCCGCGGGCCCGAGCAGTTCTTC
clone_size: .; d_call: .; j_call: TRBJ2-7; v_call: TRBV27; cdr3_aa: CASRGRGISSYEQYF; cdr3_nt: TGTGCCAGCAGGGGACGGGGGATCAGCTCCTACGAGCAGTACTTC
clone_size: few; d_call: .; j_call: TRBJ1-1; v_call: TRBV12-3/TRBV12-4; cdr3_aa: CASSPGEWVNTEAFF; cdr3_nt: TGTGCCAGCAGCCCAGGGGAGTGGGTGAACACTGAAGCTTTCTTT
clone_size: few; d_call: .; j_call: TRBJ1-2; v_call: TRBV29-1; cdr3_aa: CSVVAAAGYGYTF; cdr3_nt: TGCAGCGTTGTGGCGGCCGCTGGGTATGGCTACACCTTC
clone_size: few; d_call: .; j_call: TRBJ1-1; v_call: TRBV12-3/TRBV12-4; cdr3_aa: CASSLTGLGTEAFF; cdr3_nt: TGTGCCAGCAGTTTAACGGGACTGGGCACTGAAGCTTTCTTT
clone_size: .; d_call: .; j_call: TRBJ1-1; v_call: TRBV19; cdr3_aa: CASREGWSNTEAFF; cdr3_nt: TGTGCCAGTAGAGAGGGGTGGTCGAACACTGAAGCTTTCTTT
clone_size: .; d_call: .; j_call: TRBJ1-1; v_call: TRBV11-2; cdr3_aa: CASSLGIFGEAFF; cdr3_nt: TGTGCCAGCAGCCTAGGGATTTTCGGGGAAGCTTTCTTT
clone_size: .; d_call: TRBD1; j_call: TRBJ2-7; v_call: TRBV5-5; cdr3_aa: CASLPTLQGARYEQYF; cdr3_nt: TGTGCCAGCCTGCCAACATTACAGGGGGCGCGTTACGAGCAGTACTTC
clone_size: many; d_call: TRBD2; j_call: TRBJ2-1; v_call: TRBV6-4; cdr3_aa: CASSTNSGGVNEQFF; cdr3_nt: TGTGCCAGCAGTACTAATAGCGGGGGGGTAAATGAGCAGTTCTTC
clone_size: many; d_call: .; j_call: TRBJ2-1; v_call: TRBV12-3/TRBV12-4; cdr3_aa: CASSFRQGGEQFF; cdr3_nt: TGTGCCAGCAGTTTTAGGCAGGGCGGTGAGCAGTTCTTC
clone_size: once; d_call: .; j_call: TRBJ1-3; v_call: TRBV7-6; cdr3_aa: CASSHWTGEVNTIYF; cdr3_nt: TGTGCCAGCAGTCATTGGACGGGGGAGGTAAACACCATATATTTT
clone_size: .; d_call: TRBD2; j_call: TRBJ2-1; v_call: TRBV20-1; cdr3_aa: CSALNQGGSHYNEQFF; cdr3_nt: TGCAGTGCCCTCAATCAGGGAGGGAGTCACTACAATGAGCAGTTCTTC
clone_size: .; d_call: TRBD2; j_call: TRBJ2-1; v_call: TRBV10-2; cdr3_aa: CASSESILAGNEQFF; cdr3_nt: TGCGCCAGCAGTGAGTCGATCCTAGCGGGGAATGAGCAGTTCTTC
clone_size: many; d_call: .; j_call: TRBJ2-3; v_call: TRBV12-3/TRBV12-4; cdr3_aa: CASSLYDTQYF; cdr3_nt: TGTGCCAGCAGCCTGTACGATACGCAGTATTTT
clone_size: few; d_call: .; j_call: TRBJ2-5; v_call: TRBV5-5; cdr3_aa: CASSAPWNQETQYF; cdr3_nt: TGTGCCAGCAGCGCCCCTTGGAACCAAGAGACCCAGTACTTC
clone_size: .; d_call: .; j_call: TRBJ2-7; v_call: TRBV11-3; cdr3_aa: CASRTGDSYEQYF; cdr3_nt: TGTGCCAGCAGAACCGGGGACTCCTACGAGCAGTACTTC
clone_size: few; d_call: TRBD1; j_call: TRBJ1-5; v_call: TRBV4-1; cdr3_aa: CASSQVLTGRGKQPQHF; cdr3_nt: TGCGCCAGCAGCCAAGTTTTGACAGGGAGGGGAAAGCAGCCCCAGCATTTT
clone_size: .; d_call: .; j_call: TRBJ2-5; v_call: TRBV20-1; cdr3_aa: CSARLGSETQYF; cdr3_nt: TGCAGTGCTAGATTGGGTTCCGAGACCCAGTACTTC
clone_size: few; d_call: .; j_call: TRBJ1-1; v_call: TRBV6-5; cdr3_aa: CASSLAGTTEAFF; cdr3_nt: TGTGCCAGCAGTTTGGCAGGGACCACTGAAGCTTTCTTT
clone_size: few; d_call: .; j_call: TRBJ1-1; v_call: TRBV10-3; cdr3_aa: CATRGGVSGVNTEAFF; cdr3_nt: TGTGCCACTCGTGGGGGGGTCTCGGGGGTTAACACTGAAGCTTTCTTT
clone_size: many; d_call: .; j_call: TRBJ2-3; v_call: TRBV12-3/TRBV12-4; cdr3_aa: CASRRGATDTQYF; cdr3_nt: TGTGCCAGCAGAAGGGGGGCTACAGATACGCAGTATTTT
clone_size: few; d_call: .; j_call: TRBJ1-2; v_call: TRBV16; cdr3_aa: CASSQYNYGYTF; cdr3_nt: TGTGCCAGCAGCCAATATAACTATGGCTACACCTTC